Following are 3 T cell receptor beta chains from one sample sequenced in a study of shared clonotypes between healthy human individuals. Sequenced by immunoSEQ multiplex PCR; TCRdb stores in-frame clones only, minus some. The sample shows 2 million to 3 million clones, roughly 93% of them seen only once. Sequenced sample: naive CD4+ T cells from PBMCs. Subset meaning: CD45RA+ positively selected. The receptors were gathered from a man aged 18 to 35 in good health. Some clones in this sample may be carry-over from other donors' samples.

The chain joins TRBV2 to TRBJ2-3; D is perhaps TRBD2 (6 bases). Germline values: CDR1 SNHLY, CDR2 FYNNEI. The CDR3 spans 13 residues. Trimming pared 3 bases from V and 5 bases from J, leaving 9 bases between. CDR3 nucleotides: TGTGCCAGCAGTGATCTGGGGGGAGATACGCAGTATTTT. Its protein product is CASSDLGGDTQYF.

The chain has TRBV10-3 and TRBJ2-5, with a weak D call TRBD1 (7 bases). The ends were cut back, 5 bases at V and 3 bases at J, with 10 bases in the middle. The CDR3 is 13 residues long. The germline V gene has CDR1 ENHRY and CDR2 SYGVKD. CDR3 DNA: TGTGCCATCAGTACAGGGGAGGAAGAGACCCAGTACTTC. Its protein product is CAISTGEEETQYF.

This chain connects TRBV5-4 to TRBJ2-3, with D possibly matching TRBD2 (6 bases). Trimming left V 4 bases short and J 0 bases short, with 12 bases between. The germline V gene has CDR1 SGHNT and CDR2 YYREEE (reference sequence). There are 15 residues in the CDR3. CDR3 bases: TGTGCCAGCAGCGCGGGACCCGCAAGCACAGATACGCAGTATTTT. This gives the protein CASSAGPASTDTQYF.